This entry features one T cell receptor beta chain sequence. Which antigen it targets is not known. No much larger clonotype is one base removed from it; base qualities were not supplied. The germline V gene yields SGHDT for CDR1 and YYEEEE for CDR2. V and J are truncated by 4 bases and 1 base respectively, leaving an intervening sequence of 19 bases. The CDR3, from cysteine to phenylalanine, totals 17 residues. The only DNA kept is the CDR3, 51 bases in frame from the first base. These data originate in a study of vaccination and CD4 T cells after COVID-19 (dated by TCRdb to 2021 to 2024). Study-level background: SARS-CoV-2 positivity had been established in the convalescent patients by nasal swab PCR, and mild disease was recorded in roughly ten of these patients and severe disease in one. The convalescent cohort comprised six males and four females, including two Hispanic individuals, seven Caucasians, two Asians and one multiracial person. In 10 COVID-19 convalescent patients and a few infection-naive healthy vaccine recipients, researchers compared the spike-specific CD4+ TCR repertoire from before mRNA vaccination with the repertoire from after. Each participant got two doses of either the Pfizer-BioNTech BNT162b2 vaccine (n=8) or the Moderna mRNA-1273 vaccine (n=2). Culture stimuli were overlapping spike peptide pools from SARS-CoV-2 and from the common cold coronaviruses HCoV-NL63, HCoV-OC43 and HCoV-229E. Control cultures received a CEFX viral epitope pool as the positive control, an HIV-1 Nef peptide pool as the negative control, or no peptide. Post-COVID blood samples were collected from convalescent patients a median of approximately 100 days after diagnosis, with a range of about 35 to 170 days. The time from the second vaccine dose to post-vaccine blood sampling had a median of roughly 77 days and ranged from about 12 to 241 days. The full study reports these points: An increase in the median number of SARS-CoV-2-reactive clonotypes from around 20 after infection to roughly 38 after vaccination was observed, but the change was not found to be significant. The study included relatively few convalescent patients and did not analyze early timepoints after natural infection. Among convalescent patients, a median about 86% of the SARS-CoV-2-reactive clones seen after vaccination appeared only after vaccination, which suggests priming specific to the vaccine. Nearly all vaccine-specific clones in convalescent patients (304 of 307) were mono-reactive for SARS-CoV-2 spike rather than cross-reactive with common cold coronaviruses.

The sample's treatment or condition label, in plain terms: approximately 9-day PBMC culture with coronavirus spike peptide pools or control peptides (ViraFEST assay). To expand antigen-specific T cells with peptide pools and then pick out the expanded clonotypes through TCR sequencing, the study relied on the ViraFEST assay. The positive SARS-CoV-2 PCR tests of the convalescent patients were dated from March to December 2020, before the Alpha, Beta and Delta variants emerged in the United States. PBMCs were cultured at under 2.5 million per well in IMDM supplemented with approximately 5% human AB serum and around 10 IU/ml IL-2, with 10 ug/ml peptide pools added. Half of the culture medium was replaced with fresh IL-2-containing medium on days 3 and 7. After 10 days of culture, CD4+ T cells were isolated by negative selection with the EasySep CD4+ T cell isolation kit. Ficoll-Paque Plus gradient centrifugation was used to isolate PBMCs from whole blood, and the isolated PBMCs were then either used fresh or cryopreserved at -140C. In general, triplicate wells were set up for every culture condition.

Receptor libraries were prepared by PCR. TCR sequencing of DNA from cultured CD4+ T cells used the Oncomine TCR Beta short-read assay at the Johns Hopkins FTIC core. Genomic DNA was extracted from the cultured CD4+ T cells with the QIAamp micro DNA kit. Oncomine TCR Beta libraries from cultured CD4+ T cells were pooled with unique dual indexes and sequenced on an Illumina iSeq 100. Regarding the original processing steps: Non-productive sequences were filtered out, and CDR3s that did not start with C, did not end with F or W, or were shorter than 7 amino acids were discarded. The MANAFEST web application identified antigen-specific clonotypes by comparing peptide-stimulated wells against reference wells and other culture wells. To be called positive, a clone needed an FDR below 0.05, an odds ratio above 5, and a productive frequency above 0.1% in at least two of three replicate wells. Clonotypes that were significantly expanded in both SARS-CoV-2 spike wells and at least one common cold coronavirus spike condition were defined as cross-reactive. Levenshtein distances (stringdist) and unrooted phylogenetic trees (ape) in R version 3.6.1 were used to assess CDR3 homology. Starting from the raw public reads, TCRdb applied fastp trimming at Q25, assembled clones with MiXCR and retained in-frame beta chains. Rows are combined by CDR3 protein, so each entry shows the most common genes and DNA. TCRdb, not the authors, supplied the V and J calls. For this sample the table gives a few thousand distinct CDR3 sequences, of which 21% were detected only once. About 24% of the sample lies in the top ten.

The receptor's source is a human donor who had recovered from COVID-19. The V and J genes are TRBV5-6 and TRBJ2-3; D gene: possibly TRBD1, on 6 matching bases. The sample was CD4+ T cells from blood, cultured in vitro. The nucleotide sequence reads TGTGCCAGCAGCGTACTCAGGGGCCACGTCGGCACAGATACGCAGTATTTT. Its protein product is CASSVLRGHVGTDTQYF.